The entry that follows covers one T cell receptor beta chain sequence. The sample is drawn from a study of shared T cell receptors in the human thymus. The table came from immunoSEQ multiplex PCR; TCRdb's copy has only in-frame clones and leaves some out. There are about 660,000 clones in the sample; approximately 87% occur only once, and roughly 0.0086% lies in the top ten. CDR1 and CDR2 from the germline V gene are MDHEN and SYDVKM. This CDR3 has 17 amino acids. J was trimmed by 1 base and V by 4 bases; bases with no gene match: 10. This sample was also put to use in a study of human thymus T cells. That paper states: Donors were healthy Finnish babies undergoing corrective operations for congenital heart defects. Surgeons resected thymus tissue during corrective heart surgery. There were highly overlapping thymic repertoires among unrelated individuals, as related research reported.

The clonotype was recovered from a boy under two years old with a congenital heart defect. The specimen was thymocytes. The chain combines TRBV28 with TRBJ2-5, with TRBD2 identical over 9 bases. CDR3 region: CASSSPAGGRPQETQYF. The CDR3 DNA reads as TGTGCCAGCAGTTCACCAGCGGGGGGCCGACCCCAAGAGACCCAGTACTTC.